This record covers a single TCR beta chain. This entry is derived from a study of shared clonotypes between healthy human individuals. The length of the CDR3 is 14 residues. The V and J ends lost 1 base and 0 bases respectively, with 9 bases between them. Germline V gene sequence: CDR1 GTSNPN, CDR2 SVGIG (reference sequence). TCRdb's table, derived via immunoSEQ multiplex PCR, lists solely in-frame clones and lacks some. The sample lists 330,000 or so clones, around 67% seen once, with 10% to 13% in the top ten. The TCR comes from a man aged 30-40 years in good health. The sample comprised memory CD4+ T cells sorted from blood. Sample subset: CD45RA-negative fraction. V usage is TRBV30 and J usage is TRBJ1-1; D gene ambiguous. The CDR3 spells CAWSENRLNTEAFF. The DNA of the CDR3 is TGTGCCTGGAGTGAGAATAGATTGAACACTGAAGCTTTCTTT. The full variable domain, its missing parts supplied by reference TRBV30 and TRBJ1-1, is SQTIHQWPATLVQPVGSPLSLECTVEGTSNPNLYWYRQAAGRGLQLLFYSVGIGQISSEVPQNLSASRPQDRQFILSSKKLLLSDSGFYLCAWSENRLNTEAFFGQGTRLTVV.